This T cell receptor (beta chain) was retrieved from a study of control samples from healthy donors and cancer patients. Germline V CDR1 and CDR2: SGHVS, FNYEAQ. After removal of 5 bases from V and 2 bases from J, the junction contained 7 bases not matched to a gene. CDR3 length equals 15 residues. The data were produced by immunoSEQ multiplex PCR, yet TCRdb's version contains in-frame clones alone and is incomplete. The repertoire includes about 170,000 clones, roughly 89% of them detected once, and roughly 1.6% sits in the top ten. The sample comprised blood. This rearrangement joins TRBV7-6 to TRBJ2-3; 7 nucleotides align to TRBD1. The source of this sequence is a woman aged 25 to 39 in good health. CDR3 in amino acids: CASSPRTGLTDTQYF. In nucleotides, the CDR3 is TGTGCCAGCAGCCCGCGGACAGGACTCACAGATACGCAGTATTTT.